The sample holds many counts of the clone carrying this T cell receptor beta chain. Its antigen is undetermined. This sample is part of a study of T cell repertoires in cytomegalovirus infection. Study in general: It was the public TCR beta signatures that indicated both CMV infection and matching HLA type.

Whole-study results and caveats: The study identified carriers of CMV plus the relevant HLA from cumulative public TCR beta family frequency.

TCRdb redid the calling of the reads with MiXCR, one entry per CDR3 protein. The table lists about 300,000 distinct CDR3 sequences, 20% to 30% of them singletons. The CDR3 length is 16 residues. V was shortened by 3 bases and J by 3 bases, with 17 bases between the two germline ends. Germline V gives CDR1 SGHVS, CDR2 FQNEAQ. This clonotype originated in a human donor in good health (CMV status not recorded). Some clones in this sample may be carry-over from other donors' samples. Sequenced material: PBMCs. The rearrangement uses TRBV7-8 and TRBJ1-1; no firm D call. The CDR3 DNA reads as TGTGCCAGCAGCTTGAGTACCTTTCCTGGGGACACTGAAGCTTTCTTT. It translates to CASSLSTFPGDTEAFF.